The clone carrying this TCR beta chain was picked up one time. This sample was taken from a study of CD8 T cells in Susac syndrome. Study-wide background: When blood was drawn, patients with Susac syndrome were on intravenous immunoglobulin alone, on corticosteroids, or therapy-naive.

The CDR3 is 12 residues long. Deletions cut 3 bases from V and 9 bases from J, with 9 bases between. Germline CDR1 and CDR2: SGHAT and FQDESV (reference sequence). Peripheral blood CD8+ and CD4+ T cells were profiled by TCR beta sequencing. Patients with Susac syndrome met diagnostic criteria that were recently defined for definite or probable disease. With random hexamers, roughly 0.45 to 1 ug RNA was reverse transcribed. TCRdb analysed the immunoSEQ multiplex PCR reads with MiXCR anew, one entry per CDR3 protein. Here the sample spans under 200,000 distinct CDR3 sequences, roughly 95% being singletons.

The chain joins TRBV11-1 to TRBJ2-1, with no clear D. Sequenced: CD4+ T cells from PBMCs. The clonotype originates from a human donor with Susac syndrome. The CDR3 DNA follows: TGTGCCAGCAGCTTTCCTGGAAGTGAGCAGTTCTTC. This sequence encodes CASSFPGSEQFF. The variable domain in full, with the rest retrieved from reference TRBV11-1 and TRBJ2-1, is EAEVAQSPRYKITEKSQAVAFWCDPISGHATLYWYRQILGQGPELLVQFQDESVVDDSQLPKDRFSAERLKGVDSTLKIQPAELGDSAMYLCASSFPGSEQFFGPGTRLTVL.